The T cell receptor (beta chain) described here comes from a study of blood T cell repertoires in COVID-19. Profiling relied on immunoSEQ multiplex PCR, and the TCRdb table lists in-frame clones only, not all of them. Of some 200,000 clones listed, around 84% were seen once; the top ten hold approximately 15%. Germline V CDR1 and CDR2: SEHNR, FQNEAQ (reference sequence). The germline V and J ends were trimmed by 1 base and 4 bases, with 16 bases remaining between them. This CDR3 has 16 residues. Sequencing was carried out using peripheral blood. V is TRBV7-9 and J is TRBJ1-2; D perhaps matches TRBD1 (5 bases). The sequence derives from a man between 25 and 39 years old with active or convalescent COVID-19. DNA for the CDR3: TGTGCCAGCAGCTTAGACCTTGGCAGACAGAGCTATGGCTACACCTTC. It specifies CASSLDLGRQSYGYTF.